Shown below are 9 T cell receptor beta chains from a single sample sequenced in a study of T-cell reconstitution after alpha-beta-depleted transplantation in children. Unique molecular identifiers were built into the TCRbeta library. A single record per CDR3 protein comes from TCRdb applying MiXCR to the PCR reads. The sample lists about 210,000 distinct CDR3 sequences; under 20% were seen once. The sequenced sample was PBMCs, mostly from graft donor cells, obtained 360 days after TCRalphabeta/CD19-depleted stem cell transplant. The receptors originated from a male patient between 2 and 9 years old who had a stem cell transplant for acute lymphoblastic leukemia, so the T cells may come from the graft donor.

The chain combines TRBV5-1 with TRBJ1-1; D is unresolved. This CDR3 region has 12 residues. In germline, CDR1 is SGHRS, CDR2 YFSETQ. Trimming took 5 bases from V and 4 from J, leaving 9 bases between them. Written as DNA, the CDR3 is TGCGCCAGCAGTTACGAGAGCACTGAAGCTTTCTTT. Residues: CASSYESTEAFF.

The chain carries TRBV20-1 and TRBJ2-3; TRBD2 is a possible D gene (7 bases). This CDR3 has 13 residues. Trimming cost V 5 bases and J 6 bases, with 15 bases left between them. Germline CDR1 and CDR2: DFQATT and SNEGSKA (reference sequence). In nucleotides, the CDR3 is TGCAGTGCTTCACGGGGGGCCGGGGATACGCAGTATTTT. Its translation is CSASRGAGDTQYF.

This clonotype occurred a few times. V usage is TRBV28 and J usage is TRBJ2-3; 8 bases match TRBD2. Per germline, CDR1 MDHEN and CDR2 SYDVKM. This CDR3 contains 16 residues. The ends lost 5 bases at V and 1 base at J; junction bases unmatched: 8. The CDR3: CASSVLSGRGTDTQYF. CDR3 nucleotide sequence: TGTGCCAGCAGTGTTCTATCCGGGAGGGGCACAGATACGCAGTATTTT.

This CDR3 reads CSARGLVSTGELFF. The DNA for the CDR3 is TGCAGTGCTAGAGGACTAGTGAGCACCGGGGAGCTGTTTTTT. The chain combines TRBV20-1 with TRBJ2-2; TRBD2 might be the D (6 bases). CDR1 and CDR2 (germline): DFQATT, SNEGSKA (reference sequence). Between the trimmed V and J ends, which lost 1 base and 4 bases, there was a span of 10 bases. This CDR3 region has 14 residues.

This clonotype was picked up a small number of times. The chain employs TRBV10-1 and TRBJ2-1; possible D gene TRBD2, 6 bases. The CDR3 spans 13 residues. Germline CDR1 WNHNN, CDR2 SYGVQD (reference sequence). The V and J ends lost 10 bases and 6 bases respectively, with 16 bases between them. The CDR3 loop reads CATGEVGRNEQFF. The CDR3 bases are TGCGCCACCGGGGAGGTGGGTCGCAATGAGCAGTTCTTC.

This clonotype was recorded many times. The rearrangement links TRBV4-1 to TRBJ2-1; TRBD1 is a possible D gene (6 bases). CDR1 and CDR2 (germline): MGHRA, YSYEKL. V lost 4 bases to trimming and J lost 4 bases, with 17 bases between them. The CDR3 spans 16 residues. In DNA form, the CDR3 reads TGCGCCAGCAGCCGCCCCCCCCAGACAGGATACAATGAGCAGTTCTTC. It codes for CASSRPPQTGYNEQFF.

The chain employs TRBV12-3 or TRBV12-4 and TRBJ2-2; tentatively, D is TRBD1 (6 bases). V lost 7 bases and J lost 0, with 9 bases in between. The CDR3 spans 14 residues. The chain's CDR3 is CASTGVANTGELFF. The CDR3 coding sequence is TGTGCCAGCACAGGGGTGGCGAACACCGGGGAGCTGTTTTTT.

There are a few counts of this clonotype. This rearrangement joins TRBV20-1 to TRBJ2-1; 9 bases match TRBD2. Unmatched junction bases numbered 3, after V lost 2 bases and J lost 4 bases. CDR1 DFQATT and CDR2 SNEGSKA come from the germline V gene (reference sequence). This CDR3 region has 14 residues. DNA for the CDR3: TGCAGTGCTAGACCCAGCGGGGGGTACAATGAGCAGTTCTTC. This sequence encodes CSARPSGGYNEQFF.

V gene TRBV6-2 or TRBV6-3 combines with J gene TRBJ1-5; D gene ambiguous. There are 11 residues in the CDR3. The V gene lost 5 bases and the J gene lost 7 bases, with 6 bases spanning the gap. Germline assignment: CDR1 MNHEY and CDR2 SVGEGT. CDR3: CASSPRQPQHF. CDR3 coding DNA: TGTGCCAGCAGTCCCCGACAGCCCCAGCATTTT.